This is a list of T cell receptor beta chains from one sample in a study of blood T cells in healthy people across ages. In TCRdb, the 5' RACE reads were re-called with MiXCR into one record per CDR3 protein. The sample holds about 1,000,000 distinct CDR3 sequences; more than 40% are singletons and the top ten take 15% to 20%. Sequenced: blood. Source of these receptors: a woman in her sixties in good health. CDR3s include the opening cysteine and the closing phenylalanine or tryptophan. The D gene is left open where the match is weak. The size field is filled for only some rows; it gives once, few, many or a size class.

D	V	size	J	DNA	CDR3
NA	TRBV6-6	few	TRBJ2-7	TGTGCCAGCAGACAAAACAGGGTTTACGAGCAGTACTTC	CASRQNRVYEQYF
NA	TRBV12-3/TRBV12-4	many	TRBJ2-4	TGTGCCAGCAGTTTTCTGCAGGGAAAAAACATTCAGTACTTC	CASSFLQGKNIQYF
NA	TRBV6-5	few	TRBJ2-3	TGTGCCACCACCGACACAGATACGCAGTATTTT	CATTDTDTQYF
NA	TRBV12-3/TRBV12-4	NA	TRBJ2-5	TGTGCCAGCAGTTTAGAGTTTGTAGAGACCCAGTACTTC	CASSLEFVETQYF
TRBD1	TRBV27	NA	TRBJ1-2	TGTGCCAGCAGTTTATCGGACAGGGCCTATGGCTACACCTTC	CASSLSDRAYGYTF
NA	TRBV20-1	NA	TRBJ2-7	TGCAGTGCTAGAGGGGTCAGCGAGGTTCCCTTCTACAATGAGCAGTACTTC	CSARGVSEVPFYNEQYF
NA	TRBV20-1	NA	TRBJ1-2	TGCAGTGCTAGAGATGAGGGATCAGACTATGGCTACACCTTC	CSARDEGSDYGYTF
TRBD1	TRBV20-1	NA	TRBJ1-2	TGCAGTGCTAGAGATCTGTGGACAGGACGGGGCTACACCTTC	CSARDLWTGRGYTF
NA	TRBV9	few	TRBJ2-1	TGTGCCAGCAGCGTAGTAGGGGGTCCTCCCAATGAGCAGTTCTTC	CASSVVGGPPNEQFF
NA	TRBV4-2	NA	TRBJ1-2	TGTGCCAGCAGCCAGTCTGGGGGTCAGGCCCCTTTCGGCTACACCTTC	CASSQSGGQAPFGYTF
NA	TRBV5-5	NA	TRBJ2-7	TGTGCCAGCATTTCACACGTAATCTCGTCCTACGAGCAGTACTTC	CASISHVISSYEQYF
TRBD1	TRBV6-5	NA	TRBJ2-1	TGTGCCAGCAGTTGGGGACAGAACAATGAGCAGTTCTTC	CASSWGQNNEQFF
TRBD1	TRBV28	NA	TRBJ2-7	TGTGCCAGCATCCGGGACAGGGCTATTGGAGAGCAGTACTTC	CASIRDRAIGEQYF
TRBD1	TRBV7-6	NA	TRBJ2-7	TGTGCCAGCAGTTCCACTACCGGGACAGGCAACTACGAGCAGTACTTC	CASSSTTGTGNYEQYF
TRBD1	TRBV27	few	TRBJ1-5	TGTGCCAGTATGGGACAGGGGAATCAGCCCCAGCATTTT	CASMGQGNQPQHF
NA	TRBV14	many	TRBJ2-1	TGTGCCAGCAGTAGGAAAGGTGGGGGTCATGAGCAGTTCTTC	CASSRKGGGHEQFF
NA	TRBV11-1	NA	TRBJ1-1	TGTGCCAGCAGCTTAGACAGGGCGGTGATCACTGAAGCTTTCTTT	CASSLDRAVITEAFF
TRBD2	TRBV12-3/TRBV12-4	few	TRBJ2-3	TGTGCCAGCAGTTTAAGGGCTAGCGGGAGTCATTTGGATACGCAGTATTTT	CASSLRASGSHLDTQYF
TRBD2	TRBV28	NA	TRBJ2-5	TGTGCCAGCAGCCGGACTAGCGGGAGGATCGAGACCCAGTACTTC	CASSRTSGRIETQYF
NA	TRBV7-2	once	TRBJ2-7	TGTGCCAGCAGCAATCAGCCAACATACGAGCAGTACTTC	CASSNQPTYEQYF